Listed here are 8 T cell receptor beta chains from one sample, sequenced in a study of T cell changes during pregnancy in multiple sclerosis. Some clones are missing from TCRdb's copy, which holds only in-frame ones; the method was immunoSEQ multiplex PCR. The sample lists roughly 40,000 clones, around 89% occurring once. This sample comprised CD4+ T cells from peripheral blood mononuclear cells, obtained in the first trimester of pregnancy. The receptor source for this set is a female donor with multiple sclerosis, enrolled in a pregnancy study.

The chain recombines TRBV5-6 with TRBJ2-3, with TRBD2 matching 9 bases. V shed 5 bases, J shed 5 bases, and the junction held 15 bases outside the gene matches. The CDR3 has 17 amino acids. From germline, CDR1 is SGHDT and CDR2 YYEEEE. DNA for the CDR3: TGTGCCAGCAGAGCAAGAGCTAGCGGGGCCCCTAAAGATACGCAGTATTTT. As protein: CASRARASGAPKDTQYF.

V usage is TRBV7-3 and J usage is TRBJ2-3; a weak D match, TRBD2 (5 bases). Germline CDR1 and CDR2: SGHTA and FQGTGA. This CDR3 is built from 14 residues. V lost 4 bases to trimming and J lost 6 bases, with 14 bases between them. Here the CDR3 DNA reads TGTGCCAGCAGCTCCTCACCACTAGGGGATACGCAGTATTTT. It specifies CASSSSPLGDTQYF.

CDR3 coding DNA: TGCGCCAGCAGCTTGGGAGGGAGGGTCTACAATGAGCAGTTCTTC. Encoded protein: CASSLGGRVYNEQFF. The V and J genes are TRBV5-1 and TRBJ2-1; 7 bases are a match to TRBD2. This CDR3 is built from 15 residues. Germline CDR1 is SGHRS and CDR2 is YFSETQ. With 0 bases clipped from V and 3 bases from J, the junction kept 3 bases outside the gene matches.

This chain joins TRBV6-1 and TRBJ1-2, with no clear D. From germline, CDR1 is MNHNS and CDR2 SASEGT. Trimming left V 4 bases short and J 2 bases short, with 11 bases between. The CDR3 is 14 amino acids. CDR3: CASSVEVTNYGYTF. In DNA form, the CDR3 reads TGTGCCAGCAGTGTAGAGGTTACGAACTATGGCTACACCTTC.

J is TRBJ1-1 and V is TRBV5-6; 10 positions match TRBD1. J gave up 4 bases and V 4 bases, and 1 base lay outside the gene matches. Germline V gene data show CDR1 as SGHDT and CDR2 as YYEEEE. The CDR3 consists of 13 residues. DNA for the CDR3: TGTGCCAGCAGCGGACAGGGGGGCACTGAAGCTTTCTTT. It codes for CASSGQGGTEAFF.

This chain connects TRBV29-1 to TRBJ1-4; TRBD1 aligns across 7 bases. After removal of 4 bases from V and 8 bases from J, the junction contained 4 bases not matched to a gene. CDR3 size: 12 residues. CDR1 and CDR2 from the germline V gene are SQVTM and ANQGSEA. CDR3: CSVGAGGEKLFF. CDR3 coding DNA: TGCAGCGTTGGGGCAGGGGGAGAAAAACTGTTTTTT.

The V gene is TRBV7-9, the J gene TRBJ2-3; possible D gene TRBD2, 6 bases. Trimming shortened V by 5 bases and J by 0 bases, and 9 bases separated the two germline ends. This CDR3 contains 14 residues. Looked up from germline, CDR1 is SEHNR and CDR2 is FQNEAQ (reference sequence). The CDR3 nucleotides are TGTGCCAGCAGCCCAAGCGGGAGCACAGATACGCAGTATTTT. It translates to CASSPSGSTDTQYF.

This clone is a singleton in its sample. This chain connects TRBV29-1 to TRBJ1-2, with a weak D call TRBD1 (5 bases). CDR1 is SQVTM and CDR2 is ANQGSEA in the germline V gene. This CDR3 spans 13 amino acids. The V end lost 3 bases, the J end lost 0 bases, and 8 bases lay between the germline ends. CDR3 amino acids: CSVDGGTNYGYTF. CDR3 bases: TGCAGCGTTGATGGGGGGACTAACTATGGCTACACCTTC.